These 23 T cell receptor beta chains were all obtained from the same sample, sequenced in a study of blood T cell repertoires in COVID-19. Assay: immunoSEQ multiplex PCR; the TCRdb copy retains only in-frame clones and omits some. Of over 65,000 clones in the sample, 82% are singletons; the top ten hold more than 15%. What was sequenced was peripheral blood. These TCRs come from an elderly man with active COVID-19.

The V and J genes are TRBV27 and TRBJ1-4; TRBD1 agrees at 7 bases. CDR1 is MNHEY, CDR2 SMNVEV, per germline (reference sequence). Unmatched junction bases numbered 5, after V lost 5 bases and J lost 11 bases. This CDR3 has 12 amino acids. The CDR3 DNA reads TGTGCCAGCAGTACGCTGACAGGGAAACTGTTTTTT. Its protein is CASSTLTGKLFF. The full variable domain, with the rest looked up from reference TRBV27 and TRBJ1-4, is EAQVTQNPRYLITVTGKKLTVTCSQNMNHEYMSWYRQDPGLGLRQIYYSMNVEVTDKGDVPEGYKVSRKEKRNFPLILESPSPNQTSLYFCASSTLTGKLFFGSGTQLSVL.

CDR3: CASSPSSGSYEQYF. The CDR3 bases are TGTGCCAGCAGCCCCTCCTCAGGCAGCTACGAGCAGTACTTC. This rearrangement joins TRBV7-9 to TRBJ2-7; D gene uncertain. The V gene lost 5 bases and the J gene lost 3 bases, with 14 bases spanning the gap. The CDR3 runs to 14 residues. Germline assignment: CDR1 SEHNR and CDR2 FQNEAQ (reference sequence).

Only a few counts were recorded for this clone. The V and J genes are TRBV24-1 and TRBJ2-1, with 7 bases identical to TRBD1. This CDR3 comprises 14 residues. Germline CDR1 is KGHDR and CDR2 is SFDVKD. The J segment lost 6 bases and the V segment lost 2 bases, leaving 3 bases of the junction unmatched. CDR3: CATSDYRQGNEQFF. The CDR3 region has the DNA TGTGCCACCAGTGATTACCGACAGGGCAATGAGCAGTTCTTC.

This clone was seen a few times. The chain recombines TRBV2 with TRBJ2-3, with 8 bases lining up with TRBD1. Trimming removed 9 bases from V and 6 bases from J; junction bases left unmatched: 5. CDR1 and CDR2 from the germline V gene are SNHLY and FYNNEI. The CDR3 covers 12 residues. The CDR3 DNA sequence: TGTGCCAGTACAGGGGGATTGGATACGCAGTATTTT. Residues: CASTGGLDTQYF.

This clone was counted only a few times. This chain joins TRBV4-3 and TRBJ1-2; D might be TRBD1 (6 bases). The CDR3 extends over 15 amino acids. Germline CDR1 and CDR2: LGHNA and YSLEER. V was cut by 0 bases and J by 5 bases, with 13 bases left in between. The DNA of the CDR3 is TGCGCCAGCAGCCAAGATGGGGCCAGGGGATATGGCTACACCTTC. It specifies CASSQDGARGYGYTF.

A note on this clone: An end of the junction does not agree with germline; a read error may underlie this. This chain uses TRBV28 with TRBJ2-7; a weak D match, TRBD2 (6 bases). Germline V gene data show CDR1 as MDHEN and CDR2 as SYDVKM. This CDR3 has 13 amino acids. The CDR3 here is CASSLDSRGSMDF. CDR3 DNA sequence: TGTGCCAGCAGTTTGGACTCACGGGGGAGTATGGACTTC.

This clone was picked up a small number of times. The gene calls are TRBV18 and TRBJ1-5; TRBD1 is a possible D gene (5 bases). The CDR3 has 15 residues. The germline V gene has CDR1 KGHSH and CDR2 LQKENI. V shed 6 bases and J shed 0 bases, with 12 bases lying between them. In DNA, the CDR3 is TGTGCCAGCTCGGAGCAGGGTTATAGCAATCAGCCCCAGCATTTT. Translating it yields CASSEQGYSNQPQHF.

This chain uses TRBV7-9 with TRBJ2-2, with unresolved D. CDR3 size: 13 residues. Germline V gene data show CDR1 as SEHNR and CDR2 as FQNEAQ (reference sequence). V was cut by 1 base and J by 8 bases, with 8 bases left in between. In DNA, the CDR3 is TGTGCCAGCAGCTTAGTACAGAATGGGGAGCTGTTTTTT. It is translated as CASSLVQNGELFF.

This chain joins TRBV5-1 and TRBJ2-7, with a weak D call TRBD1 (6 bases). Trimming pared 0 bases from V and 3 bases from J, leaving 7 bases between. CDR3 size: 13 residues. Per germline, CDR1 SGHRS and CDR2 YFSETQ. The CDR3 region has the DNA TGCGCCAGCAGCTTGGGACAGGACTACGAGCAGTACTTC. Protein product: CASSLGQDYEQYF.

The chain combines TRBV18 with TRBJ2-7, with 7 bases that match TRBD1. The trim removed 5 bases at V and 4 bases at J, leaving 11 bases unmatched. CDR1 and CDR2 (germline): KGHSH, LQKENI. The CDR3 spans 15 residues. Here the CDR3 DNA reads TGTGCCAGCTCATTGAAACAGGGGACCCTTTACGAGCAGTACTTC. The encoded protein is CASSLKQGTLYEQYF.

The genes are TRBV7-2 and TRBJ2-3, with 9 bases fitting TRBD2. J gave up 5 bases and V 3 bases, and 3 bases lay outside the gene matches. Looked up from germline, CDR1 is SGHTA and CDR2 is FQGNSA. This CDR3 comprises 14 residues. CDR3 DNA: TGTGCCAGCAGCTTGCGGGGGGGCCAAGATACGCAGTATTTT. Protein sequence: CASSLRGGQDTQYF.

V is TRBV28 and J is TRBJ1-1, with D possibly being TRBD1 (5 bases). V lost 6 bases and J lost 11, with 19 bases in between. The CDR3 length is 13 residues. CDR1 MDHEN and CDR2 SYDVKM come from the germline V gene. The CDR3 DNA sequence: TGTGCCAGCAGGGGGGGGACCATCCTGAACGCTTTCTTT. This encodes CASRGGTILNAFF.

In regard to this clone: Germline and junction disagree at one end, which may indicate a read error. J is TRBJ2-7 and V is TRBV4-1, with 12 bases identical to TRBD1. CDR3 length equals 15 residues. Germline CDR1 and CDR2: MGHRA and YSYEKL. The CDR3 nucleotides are TGCGCCAGCAGGCAAGGGACAGGGGGCCCCTACGAGCAGTACTTC. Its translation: CASRQGTGGPYEQYF.

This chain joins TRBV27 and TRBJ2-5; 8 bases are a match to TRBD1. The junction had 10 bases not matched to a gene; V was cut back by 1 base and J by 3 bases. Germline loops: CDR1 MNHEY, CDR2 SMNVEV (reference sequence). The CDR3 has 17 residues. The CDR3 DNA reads TGTGCCAGCAGTTTATATCCCTCGACAGGGGTGAAAGAGACCCAGTACTTC. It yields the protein CASSLYPSTGVKETQYF.

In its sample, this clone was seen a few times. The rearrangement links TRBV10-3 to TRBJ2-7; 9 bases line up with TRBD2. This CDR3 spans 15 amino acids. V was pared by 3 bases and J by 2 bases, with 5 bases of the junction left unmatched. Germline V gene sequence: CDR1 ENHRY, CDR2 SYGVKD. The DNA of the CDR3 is TGTGCCATCAGTGAAAAGACTAGCGGACCCTACGAGCAGTACTTC. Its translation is CAISEKTSGPYEQYF.

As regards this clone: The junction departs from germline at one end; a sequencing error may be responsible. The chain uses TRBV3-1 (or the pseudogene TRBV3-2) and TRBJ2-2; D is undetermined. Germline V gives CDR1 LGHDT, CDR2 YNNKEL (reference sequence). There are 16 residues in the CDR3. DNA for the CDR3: TGTGCCAGCAGTCAAGTGGTAGTCGCGAACACCGGGGAGCTGTTTTTT. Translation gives CASSQVVVANTGELFF.

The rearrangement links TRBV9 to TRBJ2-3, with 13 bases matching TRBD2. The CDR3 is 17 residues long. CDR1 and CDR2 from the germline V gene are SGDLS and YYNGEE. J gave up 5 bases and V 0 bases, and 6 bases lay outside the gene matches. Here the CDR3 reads CASSVGGLAGAKDTQYF. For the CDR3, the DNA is TGTGCCAGCAGCGTAGGAGGACTAGCGGGAGCAAAAGATACGCAGTATTTT.

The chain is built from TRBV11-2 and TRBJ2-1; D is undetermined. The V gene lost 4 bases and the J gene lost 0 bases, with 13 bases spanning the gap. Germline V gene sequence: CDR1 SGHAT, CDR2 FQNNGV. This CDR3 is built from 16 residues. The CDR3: CASSSLDRSSYNEQFF. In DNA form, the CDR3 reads TGTGCCAGCAGCTCCCTCGACCGGAGCTCCTACAATGAGCAGTTCTTC.

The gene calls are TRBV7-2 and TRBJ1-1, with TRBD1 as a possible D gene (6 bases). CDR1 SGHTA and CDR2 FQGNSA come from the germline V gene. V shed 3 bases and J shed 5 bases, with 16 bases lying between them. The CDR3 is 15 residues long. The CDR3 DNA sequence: TGTGCCAGCAGCTTCCACAGGGTTGGTAGGACTGAAGCTTTCTTT. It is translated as CASSFHRVGRTEAFF.

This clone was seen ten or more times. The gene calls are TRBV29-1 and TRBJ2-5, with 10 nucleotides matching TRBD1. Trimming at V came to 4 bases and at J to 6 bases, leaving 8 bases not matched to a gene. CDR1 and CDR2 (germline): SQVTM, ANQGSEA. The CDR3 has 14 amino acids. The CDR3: CSVAGTGVGKTQYF. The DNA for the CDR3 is TGCAGCGTTGCGGGGACAGGGGTCGGGAAGACCCAGTACTTC.

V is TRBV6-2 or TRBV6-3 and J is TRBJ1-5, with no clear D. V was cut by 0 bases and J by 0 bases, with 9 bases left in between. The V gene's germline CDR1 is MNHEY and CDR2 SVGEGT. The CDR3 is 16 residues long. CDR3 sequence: CASSYSIAGSNQPQHF. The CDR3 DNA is TGTGCCAGCAGTTACTCGATAGCGGGTAGCAATCAGCCCCAGCATTTT.

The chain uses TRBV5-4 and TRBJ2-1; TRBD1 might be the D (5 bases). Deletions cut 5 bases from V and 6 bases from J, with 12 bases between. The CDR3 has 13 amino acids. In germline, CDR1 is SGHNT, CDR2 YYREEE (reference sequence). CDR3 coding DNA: TGTGCCAGCAGGCGTACAGGTTCCAATGAGCAGTTCTTC. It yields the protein CASRRTGSNEQFF.

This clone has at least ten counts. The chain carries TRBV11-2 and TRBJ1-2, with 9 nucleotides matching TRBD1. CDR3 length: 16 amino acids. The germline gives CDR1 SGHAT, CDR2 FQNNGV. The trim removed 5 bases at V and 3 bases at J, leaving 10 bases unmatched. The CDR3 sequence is CASSKLSGQGHYGYTF. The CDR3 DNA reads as TGTGCCAGCAGCAAACTTTCGGGACAGGGACACTATGGCTACACCTTC.